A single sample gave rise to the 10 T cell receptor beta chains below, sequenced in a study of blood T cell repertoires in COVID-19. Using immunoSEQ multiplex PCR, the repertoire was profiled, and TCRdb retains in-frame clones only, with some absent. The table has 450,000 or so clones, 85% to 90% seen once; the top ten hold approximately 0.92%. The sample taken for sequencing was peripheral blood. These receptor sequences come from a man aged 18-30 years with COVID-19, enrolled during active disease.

CDR3 DNA sequence: TGTGCCAGCTCACGCACAGGGGCAGACCAGCCCCAGCATTTT. This encodes CASSRTGADQPQHF. The chain uses TRBV18 and TRBJ1-5; 7 nucleotides match TRBD1. The V and J ends lost 4 bases and 7 bases, in that order; junction bases with no gene match: 7. Germline-derived CDR1 and CDR2 are KGHSH and LQKENI. This CDR3 has 14 amino acids.

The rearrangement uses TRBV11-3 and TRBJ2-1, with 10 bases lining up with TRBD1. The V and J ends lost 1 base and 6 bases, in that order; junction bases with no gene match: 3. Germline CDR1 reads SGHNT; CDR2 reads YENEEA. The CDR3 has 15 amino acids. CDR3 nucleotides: TGTGCCAGCAGCTTAGTAGGACAGGGGGGCAATGAGCAGTTCTTC. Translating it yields CASSLVGQGGNEQFF.

The CDR3 sequence is CASSPRLAGGDTQYF. The CDR3 nucleotides are TGTGCCAGCAGTCCGCGACTAGCGGGAGGCGATACGCAGTATTTT. This rearrangement joins TRBV6-5 to TRBJ2-3; TRBD2 agrees at 13 bases. CDR3 size: 15 residues. The junction had 5 bases not matched to a gene; V was cut back by 5 bases and J by 6 bases. CDR1 MNHEY and CDR2 SVGAGI come from the germline V gene.

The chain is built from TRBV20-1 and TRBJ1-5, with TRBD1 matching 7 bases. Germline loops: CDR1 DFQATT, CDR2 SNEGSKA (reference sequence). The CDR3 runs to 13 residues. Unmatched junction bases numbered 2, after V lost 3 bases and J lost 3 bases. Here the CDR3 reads CSASGQANQPQHF. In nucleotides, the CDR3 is TGCAGTGCTAGTGGACAGGCCAATCAGCCCCAGCATTTT.

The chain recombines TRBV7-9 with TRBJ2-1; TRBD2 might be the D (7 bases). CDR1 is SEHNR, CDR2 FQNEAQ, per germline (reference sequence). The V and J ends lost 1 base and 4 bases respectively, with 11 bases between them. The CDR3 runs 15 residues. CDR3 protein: CASSLGRGPYNEQFF. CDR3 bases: TGTGCCAGCAGCTTAGGGCGGGGGCCTTACAATGAGCAGTTCTTC.

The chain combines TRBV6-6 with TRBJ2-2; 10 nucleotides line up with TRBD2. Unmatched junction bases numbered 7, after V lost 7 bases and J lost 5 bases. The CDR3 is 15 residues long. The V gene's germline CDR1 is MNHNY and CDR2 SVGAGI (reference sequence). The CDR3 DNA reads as TGTGCCAGCATGGGGCTGACTAGCGGGACCGGGGAGCTGTTTTTT. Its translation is CASMGLTSGTGELFF.

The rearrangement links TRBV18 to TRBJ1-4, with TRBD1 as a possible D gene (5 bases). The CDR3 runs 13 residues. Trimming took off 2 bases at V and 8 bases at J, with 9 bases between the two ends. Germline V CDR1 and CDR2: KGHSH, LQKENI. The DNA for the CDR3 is TGTGCCAGCTCACCAGGAACAGGCGAAAAACTGTTTTTT. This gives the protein CASSPGTGEKLFF.

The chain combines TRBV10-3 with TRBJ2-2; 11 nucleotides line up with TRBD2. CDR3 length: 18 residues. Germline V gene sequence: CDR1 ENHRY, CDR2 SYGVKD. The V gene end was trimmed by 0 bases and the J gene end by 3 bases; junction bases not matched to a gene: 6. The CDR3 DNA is TGTGCCATCAGTGAGTCGGCTAGCGGGAGGTCGGACACCGGGGAGCTGTTTTTT. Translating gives CAISESASGRSDTGELFF.

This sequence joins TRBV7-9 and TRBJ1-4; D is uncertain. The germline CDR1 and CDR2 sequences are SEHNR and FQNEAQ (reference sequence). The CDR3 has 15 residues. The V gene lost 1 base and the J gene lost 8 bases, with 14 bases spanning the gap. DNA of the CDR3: TGTGCCAGCAGCTTAGGGCTGACAAGTTCGGAAAAACTGTTTTTT. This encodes CASSLGLTSSEKLFF.

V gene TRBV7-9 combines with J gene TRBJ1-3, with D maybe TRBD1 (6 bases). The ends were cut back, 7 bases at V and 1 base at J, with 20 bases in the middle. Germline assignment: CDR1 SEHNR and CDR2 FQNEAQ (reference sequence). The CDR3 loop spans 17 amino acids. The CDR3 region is CASTTSGTLRSGNTIYF. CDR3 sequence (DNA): TGTGCCAGCACCACTTCCGGGACACTAAGATCTGGAAACACCATATATTTT.